Given below is one T cell receptor (beta chain) in context. No antigen is known for it. No quality values exist for individual bases; no much larger clone is one base distant. The collaborating institutions used their own protocols to collect whole blood in K2EDTA tubes. For TCRbeta analysis, collaborators shipped samples as frozen whole blood, isolated PBMCs, or DNA extracted from either of those sample types. TCRbeta CDR3 regions were amplified from genomic DNA using the immunoSEQ Assay, a bias-controlled multiplex PCR. Turning to the authors' computational methods: Within the assay, amplification of reference gene primers was used to estimate how many nucleated cells each sample contained. To quantify the absolute abundance of each unique TCRbeta CDR3 rearrangement, sequence reads were collapsed and filtered. For each sample, productive Simpson clonality was calculated by taking the square root of Simpson's diversity index across productive rearrangements. TCRdb's version of the immuneACCESS table is confined to in-frame rearrangements and falls short of the full clone set. An unresolved V gene accounts for under half of the shortfall where checked; the remainder is of unknown origin. V and J calls and clone size are given by that table; D and trimming were obtained from the DNA. Recorded for this sample are about 180,000 clones; around three quarters of them occurred a single time. About 7% of the sample is taken by the ten largest.

The data stem from a study of blood T cell repertoires in COVID-19 (TCRdb year 2020). Context from the whole study: The collaborator samples originated in the United States, Italy and Spain and spanned the acute and convalescent phases of COVID-19. Where HLA class I and class II types were available, the types were taken from metadata supplied by the sample provider, not from assay-based typing. The repertoires were released in a freely available public database intended as a resource for research on the immune response to SARS-CoV-2. Nearly every sample came with metadata listing a de-identified subject ID, COVID-19 status, age in years and sex. The prospective study material was composed of cDNA or gDNA derived from T cells, B-cell-depleted T cells, or PBMCs. Deeply sampled blood TCRbeta repertoires from subjects exposed to, actively infected with, or recovered from COVID-19 were included in the dataset. The samples were drawn from two sources: the first 160 participants of the ongoing ImmuneRACE study, and 1,254 subjects contributed by 6 global collaborators.

The full study reports these points: How much clinical and demographic metadata was included differed by source and by participant, and the metadata was provided uncurated.

From cysteine to phenylalanine, the CDR3 is 13 amino acids long. Only the CDR3 part of the read is kept: 39 bases, read in frame from the first base. The germline V gene (reference sequence) specifies LNHDA as CDR1 and SQIVND as CDR2. After removal of 6 bases from V and 4 bases from J, the junction retains 5 bases not matched to a gene. Sequencing used peripheral blood. The chain couples TRBV19 to TRBJ1-1, and 7 junctional nucleotides match TRBD1. The sequence came from a man between 65 and 85 years old with active or convalescent COVID-19. The bases are TGTGCCAGTAGCCGAGACAGGGTCACTGAAGCTTTCTTT. It is translated as CASSRDRVTEAFF.